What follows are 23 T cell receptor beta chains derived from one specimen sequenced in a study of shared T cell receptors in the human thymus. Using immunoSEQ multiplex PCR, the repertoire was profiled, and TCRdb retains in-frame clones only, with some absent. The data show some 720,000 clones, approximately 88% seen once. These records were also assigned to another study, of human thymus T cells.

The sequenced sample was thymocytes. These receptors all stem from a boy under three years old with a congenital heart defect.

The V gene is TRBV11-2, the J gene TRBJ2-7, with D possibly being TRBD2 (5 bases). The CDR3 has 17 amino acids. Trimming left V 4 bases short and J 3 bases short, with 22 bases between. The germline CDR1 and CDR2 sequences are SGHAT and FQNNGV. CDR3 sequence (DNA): TGTGCCAGCAGCTGGACGCCTCCTCGGCGGGCCGACTACGAGCAGTACTTC. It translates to CASSWTPPRRADYEQYF.

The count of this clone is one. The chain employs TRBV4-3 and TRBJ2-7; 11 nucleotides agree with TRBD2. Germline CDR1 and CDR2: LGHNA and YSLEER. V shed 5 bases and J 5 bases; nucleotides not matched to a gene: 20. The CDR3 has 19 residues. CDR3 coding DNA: TGCGCCAGCAGCAATGGCTATTACTCGGGGGTAGCGGGAGGGAACGAGCAGTACTTC. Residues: CASSNGYYSGVAGGNEQYF.

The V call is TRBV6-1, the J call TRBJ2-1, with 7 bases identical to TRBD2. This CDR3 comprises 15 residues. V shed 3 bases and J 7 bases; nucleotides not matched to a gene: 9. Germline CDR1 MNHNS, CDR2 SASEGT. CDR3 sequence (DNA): TGTGCCAGCAGTGAGGAGGGAGGGCCTTTGAATGAGCAGTTCTTC. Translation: CASSEEGGPLNEQFF.

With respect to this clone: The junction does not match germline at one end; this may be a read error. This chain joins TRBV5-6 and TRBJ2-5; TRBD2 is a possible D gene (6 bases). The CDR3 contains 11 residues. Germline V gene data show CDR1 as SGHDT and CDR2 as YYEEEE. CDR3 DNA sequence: TGTGCCAGCAGCTTGCTCGGGAGCCACCACTTC. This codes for CASSLLGSHHF.

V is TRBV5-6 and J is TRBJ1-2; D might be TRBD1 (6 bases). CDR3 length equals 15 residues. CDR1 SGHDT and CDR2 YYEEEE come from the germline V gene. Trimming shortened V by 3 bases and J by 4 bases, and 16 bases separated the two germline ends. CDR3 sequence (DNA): TGTGCCAGCAGCTGGGAGGGGGGGGACCTCTATGGCTACACCTTC. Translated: CASSWEGGDLYGYTF.

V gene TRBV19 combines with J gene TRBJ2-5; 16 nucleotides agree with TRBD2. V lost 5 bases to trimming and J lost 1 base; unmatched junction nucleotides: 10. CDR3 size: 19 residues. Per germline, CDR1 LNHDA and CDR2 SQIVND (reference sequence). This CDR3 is CASSGLGTSGRGPQETQYF. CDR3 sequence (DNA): TGTGCCAGTAGTGGGTTAGGGACTAGCGGGAGGGGGCCCCAAGAGACCCAGTACTTC.

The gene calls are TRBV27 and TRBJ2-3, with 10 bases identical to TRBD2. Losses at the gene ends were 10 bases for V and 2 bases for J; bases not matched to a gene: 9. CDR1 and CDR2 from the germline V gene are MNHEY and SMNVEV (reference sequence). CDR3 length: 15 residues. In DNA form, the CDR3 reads TGTGCCATCAGAAGGACTAGCGGACCCACAGATACGCAGTATTTT. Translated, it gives CAIRRTSGPTDTQYF.

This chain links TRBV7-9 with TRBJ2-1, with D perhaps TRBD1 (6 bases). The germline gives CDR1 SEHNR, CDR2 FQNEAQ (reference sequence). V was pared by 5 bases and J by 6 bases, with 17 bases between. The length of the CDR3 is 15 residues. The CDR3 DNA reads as TGTGCCAGCAGCCCAAAGGCAGGGGAAGTCAATGAGCAGTTCTTC. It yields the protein CASSPKAGEVNEQFF.

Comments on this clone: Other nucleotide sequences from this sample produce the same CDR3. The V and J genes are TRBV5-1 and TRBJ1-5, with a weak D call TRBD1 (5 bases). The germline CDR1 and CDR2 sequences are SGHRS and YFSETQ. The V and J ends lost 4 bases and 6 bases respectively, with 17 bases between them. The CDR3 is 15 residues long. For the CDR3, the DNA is TGCGCCAGCAGCCCCGGGGGGGGGTCCGGTCAGCCCCAGCATTTT. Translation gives CASSPGGGSGQPQHF.

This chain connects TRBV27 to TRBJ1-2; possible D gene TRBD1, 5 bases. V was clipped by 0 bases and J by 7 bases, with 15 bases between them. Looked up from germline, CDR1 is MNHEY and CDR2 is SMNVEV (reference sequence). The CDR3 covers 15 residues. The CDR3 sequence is CASSLSWYIGGGYTF. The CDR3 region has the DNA TGTGCCAGCAGTTTATCCTGGTACATCGGGGGTGGCTACACCTTC.

The CDR3 spells CASSEWGENSPLHF. The CDR3 coding sequence is TGTGCCAGCAGTGAATGGGGGGAAAATTCACCCCTCCACTTT. This chain uses TRBV25-1 with TRBJ1-6, with D tentatively TRBD1 (5 bases). CDR1 MGHDK and CDR2 SYGVNS come from the germline V gene. The CDR3 consists of 14 residues. Trimming left V 1 base short and J 7 bases short, with 8 bases between. Full variable domain (remainder filled in from reference TRBV25-1 and TRBJ1-6): EADIYQTPRYLVIGTGKKITLECSQTMGHDKMYWYQQDPGMELHLIHYSYGVNSTEKGDLSSESTVSRIRTEHFPLTLESARPSHTSQYLCASSEWGENSPLHFGNGTRLTVT.

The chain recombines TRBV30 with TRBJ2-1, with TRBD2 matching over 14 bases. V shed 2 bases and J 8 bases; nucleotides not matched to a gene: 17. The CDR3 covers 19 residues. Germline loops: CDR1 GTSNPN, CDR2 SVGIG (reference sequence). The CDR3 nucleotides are TGTGCCTGGAGTTCGGGACTAGCGGGAGAGGCGTTTACAATATATGAGCAGTTCTTC. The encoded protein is CAWSSGLAGEAFTIYEQFF. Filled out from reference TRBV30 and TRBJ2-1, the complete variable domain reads SQTIHQWPATLVQPVGSPLSLECTVEGTSNPNLYWYRQAAGRGLQLLFYSVGIGQISSEVPQNLSASRPQDRQFILSSKKLLLSDSGFYLCAWSSGLAGEAFTIYEQFFGPGTRLTVL.

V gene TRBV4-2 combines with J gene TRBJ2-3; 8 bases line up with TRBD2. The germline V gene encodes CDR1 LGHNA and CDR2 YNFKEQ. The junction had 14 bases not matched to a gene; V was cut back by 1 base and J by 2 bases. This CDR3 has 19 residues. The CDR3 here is CASSQVVQREPAYTDTQYF. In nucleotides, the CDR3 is TGTGCCAGCAGCCAAGTGGTCCAGCGGGAGCCCGCTTACACAGATACGCAGTATTTT.

In nucleotides, the CDR3 is TGTGCCAGCAGCTTTTCTAGCAGCTACGAGCAGTACTTC. This codes for CASSFSSSYEQYF. J is TRBJ2-7 and V is TRBV5-6; a possible D gene is TRBD2 (5 bases). Germline V lookup: CDR1 SGHDT, CDR2 YYEEEE. The CDR3 consists of 13 residues. V was cut by 2 bases and J by 3 bases, with 9 bases left in between.

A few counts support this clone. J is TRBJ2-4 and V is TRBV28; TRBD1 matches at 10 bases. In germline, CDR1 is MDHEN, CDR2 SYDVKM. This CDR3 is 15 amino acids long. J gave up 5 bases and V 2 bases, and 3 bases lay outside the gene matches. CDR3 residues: CASSLGQGGENIQYF. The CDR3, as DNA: TGTGCCAGCAGTTTAGGACAGGGGGGGGAAAACATTCAGTACTTC.

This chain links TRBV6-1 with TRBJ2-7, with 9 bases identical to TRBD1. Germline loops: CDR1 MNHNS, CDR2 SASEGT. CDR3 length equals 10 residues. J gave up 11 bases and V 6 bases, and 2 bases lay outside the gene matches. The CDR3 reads CASRDRGEYF. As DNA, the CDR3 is TGTGCCAGCAGAGACAGGGGGGAGTACTTC.

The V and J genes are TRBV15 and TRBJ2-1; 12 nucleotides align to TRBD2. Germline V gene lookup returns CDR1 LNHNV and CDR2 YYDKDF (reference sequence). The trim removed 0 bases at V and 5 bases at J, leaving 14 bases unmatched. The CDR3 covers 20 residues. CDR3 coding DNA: TGTGCCACCAGCAGAGATGTGTTTGGACTAGCGGGAATTTTGAACAATGAGCAGTTCTTC. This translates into CATSRDVFGLAGILNNEQFF.

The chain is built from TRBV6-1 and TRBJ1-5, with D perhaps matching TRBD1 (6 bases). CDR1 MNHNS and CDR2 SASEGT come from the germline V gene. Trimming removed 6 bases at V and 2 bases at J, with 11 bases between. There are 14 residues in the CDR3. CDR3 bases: TGTGCCAGCAGAACGGACAGACGCAATCAGCCCCAGCATTTT. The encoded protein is CASRTDRRNQPQHF.

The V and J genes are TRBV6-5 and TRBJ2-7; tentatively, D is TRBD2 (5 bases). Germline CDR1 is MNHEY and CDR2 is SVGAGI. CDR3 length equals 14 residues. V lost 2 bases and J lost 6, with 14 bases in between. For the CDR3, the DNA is TGTGCCAGCAGTTACGTCCCGGGGAGCAGCGAGCAGTACTTC. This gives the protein CASSYVPGSSEQYF.

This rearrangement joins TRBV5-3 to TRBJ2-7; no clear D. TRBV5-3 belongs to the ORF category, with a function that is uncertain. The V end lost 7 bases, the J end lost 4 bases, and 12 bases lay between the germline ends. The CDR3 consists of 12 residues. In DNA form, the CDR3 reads TGTGCCAGAGCCCCTCTCGGGTACGAGCAGTACTTC. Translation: CARAPLGYEQYF.

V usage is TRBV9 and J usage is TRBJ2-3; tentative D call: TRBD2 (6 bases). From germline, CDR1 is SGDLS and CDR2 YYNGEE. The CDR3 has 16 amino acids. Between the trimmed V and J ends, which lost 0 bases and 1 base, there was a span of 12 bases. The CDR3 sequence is CASSVGRALGTDTQYF. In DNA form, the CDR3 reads TGTGCCAGCAGCGTAGGGAGGGCGCTGGGCACAGATACGCAGTATTTT.

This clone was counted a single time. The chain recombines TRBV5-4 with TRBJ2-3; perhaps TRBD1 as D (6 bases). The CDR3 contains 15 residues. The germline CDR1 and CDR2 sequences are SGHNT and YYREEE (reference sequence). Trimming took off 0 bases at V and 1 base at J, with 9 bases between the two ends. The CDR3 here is CASSLEDSRTDTQYF. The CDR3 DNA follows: TGTGCCAGCAGCTTGGAGGACAGTCGCACAGATACGCAGTATTTT.

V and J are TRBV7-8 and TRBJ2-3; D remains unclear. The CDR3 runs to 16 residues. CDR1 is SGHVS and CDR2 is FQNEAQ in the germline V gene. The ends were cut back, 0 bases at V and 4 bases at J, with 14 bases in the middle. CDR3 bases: TGTGCCAGCAGCTTAGCGCTCCCGGCTCGGGCAGATACGCAGTATTTT. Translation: CASSLALPARADTQYF.